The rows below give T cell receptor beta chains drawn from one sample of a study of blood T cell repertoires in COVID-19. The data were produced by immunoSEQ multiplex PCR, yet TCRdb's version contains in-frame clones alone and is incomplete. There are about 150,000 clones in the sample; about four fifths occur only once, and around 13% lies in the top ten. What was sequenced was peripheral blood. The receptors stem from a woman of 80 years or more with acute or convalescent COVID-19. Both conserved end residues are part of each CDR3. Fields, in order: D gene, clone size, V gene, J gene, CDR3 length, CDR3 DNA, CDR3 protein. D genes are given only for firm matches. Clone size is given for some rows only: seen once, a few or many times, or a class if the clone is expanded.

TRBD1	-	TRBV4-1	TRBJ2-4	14	TGCGCCAGCAGCCTGAGACAGGGGGATAACATTCAGTACTTC	CASSLRQGDNIQYF
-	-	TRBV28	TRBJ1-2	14	TGTGCCAGCAGTTTGCTGCGAGCTAACTATGGCTACACCTTC	CASSLLRANYGYTF
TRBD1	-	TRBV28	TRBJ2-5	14	TGTGCCAGCATTTCGGGACAGGGGTGGGAGACCCAGTACTTC	CASISGQGWETQYF
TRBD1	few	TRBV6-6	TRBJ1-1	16	TGTGCCAGCAGGCCGGGACAGGGGTTGATGAACACTGAAGCTTTCTTT	CASRPGQGLMNTEAFF
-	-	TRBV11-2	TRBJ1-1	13	TGTGCCAGCAGCTTAGTTTCTGTGTCTGAAGCTTTCTTT	CASSLVSVSEAFF
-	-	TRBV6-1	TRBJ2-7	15	TGTGCCAGCAGTGAACGGGGTAGGGCCAGAGACGAGCAGTACTTC	CASSERGRARDEQYF
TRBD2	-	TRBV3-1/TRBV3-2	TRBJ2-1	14	TGTGCCAGCAGCCGGGGGGGTACCTACAATGAGCAGTTCTTC	CASSRGGTYNEQFF
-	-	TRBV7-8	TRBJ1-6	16	TGTGCCAGCAGCGCCACGGGACGCGGGGTGAGCTCACCCCTCCACTTT	CASSATGRGVSSPLHF
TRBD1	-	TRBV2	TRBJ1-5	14	TGTGCCAGCAGTTCCCAGGGGGTCGGACAGCCCCAGCATTTT	CASSSQGVGQPQHF
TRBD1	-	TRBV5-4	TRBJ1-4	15	TGTGCCAGCAGCCGACAGGGGGGCCCTAATGAAAAACTGTTTTTT	CASSRQGGPNEKLFF